The clone carrying this T cell receptor beta chain has a single count. The antigen remains undetermined. Primers included in the PCR were 60 Vbeta and 13 Jbeta primers. Sequencing used immunoSEQ multiplex PCR; TCRdb keeps in-frame clones, though not all of them. In the table there are 150,000 to 200,000 clones, more than 70% of which are singletons. The V end was cut by 0 bases, the J end by 0 bases, with 8 bases between. Germline values: CDR1 SGHDN, CDR2 FVKESK. This CDR3 region has 15 residues. The data belong to a study of cytomegalovirus exposure and HLA in healthy donors. Broader study findings: Confirmation in vitro established that a few CMV-associated chains were specific for CMV antigens.

This receptor was identified in a male donor in good health and CMV-seronegative. This chain links TRBV14 with TRBJ1-1; no clear D gene. Sequenced material: PBMCs. The CDR3 here is CASSQDEGMNTEAFF. For the CDR3, the DNA is TGTGCCAGCAGCCAAGACGAGGGTATGAACACTGAAGCTTTCTTT.